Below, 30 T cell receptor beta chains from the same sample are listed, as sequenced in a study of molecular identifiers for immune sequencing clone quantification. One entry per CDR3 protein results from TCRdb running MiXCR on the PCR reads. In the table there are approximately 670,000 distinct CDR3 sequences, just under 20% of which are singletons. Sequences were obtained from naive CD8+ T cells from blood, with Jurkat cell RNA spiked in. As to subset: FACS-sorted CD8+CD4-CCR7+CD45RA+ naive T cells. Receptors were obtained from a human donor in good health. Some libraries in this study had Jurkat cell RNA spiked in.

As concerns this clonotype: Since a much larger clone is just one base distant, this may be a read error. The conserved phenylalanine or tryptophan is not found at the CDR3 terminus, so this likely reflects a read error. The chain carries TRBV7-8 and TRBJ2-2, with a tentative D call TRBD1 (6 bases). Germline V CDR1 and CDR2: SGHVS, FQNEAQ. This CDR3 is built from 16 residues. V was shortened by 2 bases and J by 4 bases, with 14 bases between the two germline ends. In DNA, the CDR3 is TGTGCCAGCAGCTTATACAGGGATCGTCCCACCGGGGAGCTGTTTTCT. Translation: CASSLYRDRPTGELFS.

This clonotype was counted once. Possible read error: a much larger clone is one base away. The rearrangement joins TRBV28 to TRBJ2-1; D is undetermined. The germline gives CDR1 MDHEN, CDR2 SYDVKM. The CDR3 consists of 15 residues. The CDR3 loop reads CASTPGTSSYSEQFF. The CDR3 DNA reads TGTGCCAGCACCCCTGGCACCAGCTCCTACAGTGAGCAGTTCTTC.

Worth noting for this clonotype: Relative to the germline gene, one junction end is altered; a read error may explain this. The CDR3 bases are TGTGCCAGCAGTTACTCAGGGTCCGAAACTAGCGGATATTCAGAGACCCGGTACTTC. Translation gives CASSYSGSETSGYSETRYF. This rearrangement joins TRBV6-6 to TRBJ2-5; 8 bases are shared with TRBD2. Germline CDR1 reads MNHNY; CDR2 reads SVGAGI (reference sequence). This CDR3 is 19 amino acids long.

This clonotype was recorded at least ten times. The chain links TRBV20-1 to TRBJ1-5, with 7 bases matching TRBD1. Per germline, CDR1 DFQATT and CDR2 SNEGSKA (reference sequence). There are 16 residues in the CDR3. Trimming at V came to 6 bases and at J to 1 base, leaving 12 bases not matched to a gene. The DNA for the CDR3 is TGCAGTGCAATAGCAGGGACAGAGGGGAGCAATCAGCCCCAGCATTTT. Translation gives CSAIAGTEGSNQPQHF.

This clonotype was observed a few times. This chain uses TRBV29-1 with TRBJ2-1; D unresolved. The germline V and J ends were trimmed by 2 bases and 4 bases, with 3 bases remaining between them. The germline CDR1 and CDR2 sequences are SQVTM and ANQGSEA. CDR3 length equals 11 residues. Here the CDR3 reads CSVEKYNEQFF. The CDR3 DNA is TGCAGCGTTGAAAAATACAATGAGCAGTTCTTC.

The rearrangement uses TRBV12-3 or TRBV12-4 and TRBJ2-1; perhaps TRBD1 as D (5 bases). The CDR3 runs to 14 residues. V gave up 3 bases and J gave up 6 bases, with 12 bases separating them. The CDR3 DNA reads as TGTGCCAGCAGTTTCTTAGGCACAGGCAATGAGCAGTTCTTC. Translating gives CASSFLGTGNEQFF.

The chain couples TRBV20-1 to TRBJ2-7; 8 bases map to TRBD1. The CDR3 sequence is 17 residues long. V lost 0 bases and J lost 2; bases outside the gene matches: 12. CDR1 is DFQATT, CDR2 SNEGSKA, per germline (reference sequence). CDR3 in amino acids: CSARDLNPRDRPYEQYF. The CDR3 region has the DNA TGCAGTGCTAGAGACCTAAATCCCCGGGACAGGCCCTACGAGCAGTACTTC.

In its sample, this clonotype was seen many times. The CDR3 loop reads CASTPGTGALEQYF. CDR3 nucleotides: TGCGCCAGCACGCCCGGGACAGGGGCCCTCGAGCAGTACTTC. The chain has TRBV5-1 and TRBJ2-7, with 10 bases identical to TRBD1. The CDR3 has 14 residues. The J segment lost 6 bases and the V segment lost 6 bases, leaving 9 bases of the junction unmatched. Germline V gene lookup returns CDR1 SGHRS and CDR2 YFSETQ.

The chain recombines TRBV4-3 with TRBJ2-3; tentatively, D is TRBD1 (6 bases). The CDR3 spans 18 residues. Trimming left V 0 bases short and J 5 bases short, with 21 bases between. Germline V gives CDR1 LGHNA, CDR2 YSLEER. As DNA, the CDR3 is TGCGCCAGCAGCCAAGATTTCGTACGCAGCGGCAGGGGAGATACGCAGTATTTT. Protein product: CASSQDFVRSGRGDTQYF.

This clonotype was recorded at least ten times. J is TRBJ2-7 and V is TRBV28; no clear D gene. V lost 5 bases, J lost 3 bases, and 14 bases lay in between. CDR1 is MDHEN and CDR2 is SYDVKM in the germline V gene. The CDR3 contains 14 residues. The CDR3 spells CASSPNRLHYEQYF. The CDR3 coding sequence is TGTGCCAGCAGTCCCAACCGACTTCACTACGAGCAGTACTTC.

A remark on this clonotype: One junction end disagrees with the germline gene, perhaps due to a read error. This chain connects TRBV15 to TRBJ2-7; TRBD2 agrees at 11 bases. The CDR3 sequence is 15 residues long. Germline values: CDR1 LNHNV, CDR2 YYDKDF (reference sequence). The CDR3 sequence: CATSTGLAGHYGQYF. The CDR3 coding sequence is TGTGCCACCAGCACCGGACTAGCGGGCCACTACGGGCAGTACTTC.

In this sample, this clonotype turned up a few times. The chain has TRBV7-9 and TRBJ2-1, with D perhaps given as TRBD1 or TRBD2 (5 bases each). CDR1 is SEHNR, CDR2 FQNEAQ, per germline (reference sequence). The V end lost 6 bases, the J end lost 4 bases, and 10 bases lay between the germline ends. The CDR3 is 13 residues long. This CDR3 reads CASRQGEYNEQFF. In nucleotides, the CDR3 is TGTGCCAGCAGACAAGGGGAGTACAATGAGCAGTTCTTC. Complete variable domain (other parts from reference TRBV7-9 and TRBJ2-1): DTGVSQNPRHKITKRGQNVTFRCDPISEHNRLYWYRQTLGQGPEFLTYFQNEAQLEKSRLLSDRFSAERPKGSFSTLEIQRTEQGDSAMYLCASRQGEYNEQFFGPGTRLTVL.

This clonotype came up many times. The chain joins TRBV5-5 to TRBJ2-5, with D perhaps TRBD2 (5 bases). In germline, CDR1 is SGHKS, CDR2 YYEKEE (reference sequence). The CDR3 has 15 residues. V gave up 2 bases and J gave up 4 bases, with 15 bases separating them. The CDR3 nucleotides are TGTGCCAGCAGCTTACGGGATAGGGATAGAGAGACCCAGTACTTC. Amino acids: CASSLRDRDRETQYF.

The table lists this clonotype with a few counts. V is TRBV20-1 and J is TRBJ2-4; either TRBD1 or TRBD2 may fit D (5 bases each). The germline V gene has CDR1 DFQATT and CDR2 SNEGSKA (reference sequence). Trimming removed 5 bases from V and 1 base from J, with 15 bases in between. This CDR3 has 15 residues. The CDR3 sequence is CSAYYGTGAKNIQYF. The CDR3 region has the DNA TGCAGTGCTTACTACGGGACGGGCGCCAAAAACATTCAGTACTTC.

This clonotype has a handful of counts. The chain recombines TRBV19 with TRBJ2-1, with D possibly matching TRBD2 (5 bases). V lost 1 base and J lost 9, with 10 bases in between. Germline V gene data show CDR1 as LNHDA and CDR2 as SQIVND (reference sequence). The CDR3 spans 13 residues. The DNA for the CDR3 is TGTGCCAGTAGTATAGTGAGCGGCGGTGAGCAGTTCTTC. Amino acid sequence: CASSIVSGGEQFF.

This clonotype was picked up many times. CDR3 amino acids: CASSQSILWETEAFF. CDR3 bases: TGTGCCAGCAGCCAGTCTATATTATGGGAGACTGAAGCTTTCTTT. The chain links TRBV3-1 to TRBJ1-1; D ambiguous. The CDR3 totals 15 residues. V lost 3 bases and J 5 bases, leaving 16 bases between the germline ends. Germline V gene lookup returns CDR1 LGHDT and CDR2 YNNKEL (reference sequence).

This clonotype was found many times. CDR3 loop: CASSRPGTGHHEQYF. Written as DNA, the CDR3 is TGTGCCAGCAGCCGTCCCGGGACAGGTCACCACGAGCAGTACTTC. The chain recombines TRBV5-5 with TRBJ2-7, with 8 positions matching TRBD1. V gave up 4 bases and J gave up 5 bases; unmatched junction bases: 11. The CDR3 runs 15 residues. In germline, CDR1 is SGHKS, CDR2 YYEKEE (reference sequence).

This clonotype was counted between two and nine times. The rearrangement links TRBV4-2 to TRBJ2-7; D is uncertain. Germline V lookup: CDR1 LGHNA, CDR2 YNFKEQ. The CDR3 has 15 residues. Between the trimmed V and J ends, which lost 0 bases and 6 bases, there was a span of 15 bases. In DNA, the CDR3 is TGTGCCAGCAGCCAAGACCGCTCCTATAGGTCCGAGCAGTACTTC. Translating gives CASSQDRSYRSEQYF.

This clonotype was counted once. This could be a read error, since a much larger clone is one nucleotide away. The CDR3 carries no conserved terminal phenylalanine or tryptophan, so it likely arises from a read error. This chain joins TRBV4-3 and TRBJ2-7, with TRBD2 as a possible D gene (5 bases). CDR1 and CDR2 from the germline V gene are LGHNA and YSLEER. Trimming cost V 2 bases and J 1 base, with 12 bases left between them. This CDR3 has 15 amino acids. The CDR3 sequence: CASSQFTSGSYEQYS. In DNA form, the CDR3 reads TGCGCCAGCAGCCAATTTACGAGCGGTTCCTACGAGCAGTACTCC.

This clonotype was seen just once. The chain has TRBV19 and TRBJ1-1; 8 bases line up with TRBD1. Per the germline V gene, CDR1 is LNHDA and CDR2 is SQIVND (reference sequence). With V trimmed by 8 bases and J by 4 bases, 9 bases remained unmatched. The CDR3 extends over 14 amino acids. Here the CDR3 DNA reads TGTGCCAGTGGTCCCGACAGGGGTGCCACTGAAGCTTTCTTT. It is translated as CASGPDRGATEAFF.

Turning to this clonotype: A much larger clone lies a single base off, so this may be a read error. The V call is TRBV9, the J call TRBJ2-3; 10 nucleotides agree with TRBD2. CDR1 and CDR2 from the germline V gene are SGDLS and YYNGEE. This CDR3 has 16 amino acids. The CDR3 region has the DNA TGTGCCAGCAGCGTACTAGCGGGGGCTAGCACAGATGCGCAGTATTTT. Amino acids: CASSVLAGASTDAQYF.

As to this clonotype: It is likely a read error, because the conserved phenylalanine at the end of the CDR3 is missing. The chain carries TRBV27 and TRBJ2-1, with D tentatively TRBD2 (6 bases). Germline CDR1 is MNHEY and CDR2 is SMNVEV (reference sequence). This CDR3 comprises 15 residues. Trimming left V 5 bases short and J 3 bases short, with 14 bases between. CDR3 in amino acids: CASSPGVTGYNEQFS. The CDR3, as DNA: TGTGCCAGCAGTCCGGGGGTTACGGGCTACAATGAGCAGTTCTCC.

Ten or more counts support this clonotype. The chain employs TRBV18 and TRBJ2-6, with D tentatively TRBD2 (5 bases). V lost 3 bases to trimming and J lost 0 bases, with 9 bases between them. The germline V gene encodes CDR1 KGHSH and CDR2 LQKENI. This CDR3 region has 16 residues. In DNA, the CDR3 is TGTGCCAGCTCACCCCCGGGATTCTCTGGGGCCAACGTCCTGACTTTC. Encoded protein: CASSPPGFSGANVLTF.

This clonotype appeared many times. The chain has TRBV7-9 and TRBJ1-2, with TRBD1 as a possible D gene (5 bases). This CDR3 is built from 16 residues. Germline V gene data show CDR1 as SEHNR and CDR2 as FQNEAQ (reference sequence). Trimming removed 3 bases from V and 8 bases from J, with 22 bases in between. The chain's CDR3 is CASSFEGTDYLRGYTF. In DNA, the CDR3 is TGTGCCAGCAGCTTTGAGGGGACCGACTACCTCCGAGGCTACACCTTC.

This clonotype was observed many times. This chain's CDR3 is CASSLWSGGGAEDTQYF. The CDR3 bases are TGTGCCAGCAGTTTATGGTCCGGCGGGGGGGCCGAAGATACGCAGTATTTT. The rearrangement uses TRBV27 and TRBJ2-3; 9 bases line up with TRBD2. V lost 1 base, J lost 5 bases, and 10 bases stayed unmatched. The germline V gene has CDR1 MNHEY and CDR2 SMNVEV (reference sequence). This CDR3 region has 17 residues.

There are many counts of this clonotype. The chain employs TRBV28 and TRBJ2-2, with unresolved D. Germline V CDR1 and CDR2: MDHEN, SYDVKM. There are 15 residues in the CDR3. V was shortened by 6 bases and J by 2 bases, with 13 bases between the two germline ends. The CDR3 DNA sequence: TGTGCCAGCAGCCCGACCCTAGATAACACCGGGGAGCTGTTTTTT. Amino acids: CASSPTLDNTGELFF.

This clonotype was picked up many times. The CDR3 loop reads CASRDSHYEQYF. Here the CDR3 DNA reads TGTGCCAGCAGGGACAGCCACTACGAGCAGTACTTC. The V gene is TRBV27, the J gene TRBJ2-7, with D possibly matching TRBD1 (6 bases). V was trimmed by 6 bases and J by 3 bases, leaving 9 bases between them. Per germline, CDR1 MNHEY and CDR2 SMNVEV (reference sequence). This CDR3 comprises 12 residues.

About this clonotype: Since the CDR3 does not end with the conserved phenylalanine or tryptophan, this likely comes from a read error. The CDR3 DNA follows: TGTGCCAGCAGCGTAGACAGAATTAACACAGATACGCAGTATCTT. It codes for CASSVDRINTDTQYL. The gene calls are TRBV9 and TRBJ2-3; no firm D call. CDR3 length equals 15 residues. Germline V gene data show CDR1 as SGDLS and CDR2 as YYNGEE. Trimming cost V 0 bases and J 2 bases, with 10 bases left between them.

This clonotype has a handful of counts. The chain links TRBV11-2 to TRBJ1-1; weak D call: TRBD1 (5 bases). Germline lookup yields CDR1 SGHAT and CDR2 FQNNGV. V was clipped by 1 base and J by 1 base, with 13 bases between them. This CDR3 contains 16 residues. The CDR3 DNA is TGTGCCAGCAGCTTAGTGCCGGAGACAGCGAACACTGAAGCTTTCTTT. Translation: CASSLVPETANTEAFF.

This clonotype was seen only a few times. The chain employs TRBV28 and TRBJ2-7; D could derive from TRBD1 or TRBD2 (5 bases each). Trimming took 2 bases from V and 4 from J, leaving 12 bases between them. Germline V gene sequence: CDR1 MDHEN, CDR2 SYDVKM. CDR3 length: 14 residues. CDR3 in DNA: TGTGCCAGCAGTTTACAGGCAGGGACGTACGAGCAGTACTTC. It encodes CASSLQAGTYEQYF.